Each of the 5 T cell receptor beta chains below was sequenced from the same sample in a study of blood T cell repertoires in COVID-19. TCRdb's copy holds only in-frame clones and misses some; the assay was immunoSEQ multiplex PCR. The data show roughly 68,000 clones, roughly 85% seen once. Material: peripheral blood. The receptor set was obtained from a woman between 45 and 65 years old with COVID-19, enrolled during active disease.

The chain links TRBV11-3 to TRBJ2-3; D perhaps matches TRBD2 (5 bases). V was trimmed by 5 bases and J by 6 bases, leaving 18 bases between them. The germline V gene encodes CDR1 SGHNT and CDR2 YENEEA. The CDR3 sequence is 15 residues long. The CDR3 reads CASSRLTGWVDTQYF. In DNA form, the CDR3 reads TGTGCCAGCAGCCGCCTGACGGGATGGGTGGATACGCAGTATTTT.

The chain joins TRBV7-8 to TRBJ2-7; a possible D gene is TRBD2 (6 bases). Trimming shortened V by 1 base and J by 4 bases, and 14 bases separated the two germline ends. The CDR3 runs 15 residues. The germline V gene encodes CDR1 SGHVS and CDR2 FQNEAQ. Here the CDR3 reads CASSLGGVPGYEQYF. CDR3 bases: TGTGCCAGCAGCTTAGGGGGGGTCCCGGGATACGAGCAGTACTTC.

The sample holds a few counts of this clone. This chain joins TRBV7-2 and TRBJ2-2; 8 positions agree with TRBD1. The CDR3 has 18 residues. V was clipped by 9 bases and J by 1 base; unmatched bases: 16. CDR1 and CDR2 from the germline V gene are SGHTA and FQGNSA. The DNA for the CDR3 is TGTGCCAGTACCCCCGACTTTCAGGGGGCCTTGAACACCGGGGAGCTGTTTTTT. Translating gives CASTPDFQGALNTGELFF.

The chain links TRBV14 to TRBJ1-4; D remains unclear. CDR1 and CDR2 from the germline V gene are SGHDN and FVKESK. The CDR3 is made up of 17 amino acids. Trimming pared 3 bases from V and 3 bases from J, leaving 17 bases between. CDR3 protein: CASSQSIWSRPNEKLFF. In DNA form, the CDR3 reads TGTGCCAGCAGCCAGAGTATTTGGAGTAGACCTAATGAAAAACTGTTTTTT.

The chain couples TRBV6-1 to TRBJ1-3, with D possibly being TRBD1 (5 bases). V dropped 2 bases and J dropped 2 bases, with 10 bases sitting between them. The CDR3 is made up of 15 amino acids. Germline V CDR1 and CDR2: MNHNS, SASEGT. The CDR3 here is CASSESGRAGNTIYF. In DNA, the CDR3 is TGTGCCAGCAGTGAATCGGGCAGGGCTGGAAACACCATATATTTT.